One sample yielded the 29 T cell receptor beta chains listed below, sequenced in a study of shared clonotypes between healthy human individuals. TCRdb's table, derived via immunoSEQ multiplex PCR, lists solely in-frame clones and lacks some. Found here are 650,000 to 700,000 clones, 80% to 95% of them singletons; the top ten hold 34%. Sequencing was performed on memory CD8+ T cells from PBMCs. The subset here: CD45RO+ cells pooled with CCR7-negative TemRA cells. All receptors derive from a man aged 18 to 30 in good health. Some clones in this sample may be carry-over from other donors' samples.

This clone was recorded once. The identical CDR3 is also encoded by other nucleotide sequences in the sample. This sequence joins TRBV5-1 and TRBJ2-7, with D perhaps matching TRBD1 or TRBD2 (5 bases each). Germline assignment: CDR1 SGHRS and CDR2 YFSETQ. The CDR3 totals 13 residues. V lost 1 base and J lost 6, with 11 bases in between. The CDR3 DNA reads TGCGCCAGCAGCTTGACTGGGGGAAGCGAGCAGTACTTC. Its protein product is CASSLTGGSEQYF.

This sequence joins TRBV28 and TRBJ2-5; 11 bases match TRBD2. CDR1 is MDHEN, CDR2 SYDVKM, per germline. The CDR3 is 17 amino acids. Losses at the gene ends were 3 bases for V and 4 bases for J; bases not matched to a gene: 10. DNA for the CDR3: TGTGCCAGCAGTTTGACCTGGACTAGCGGGTTAGGAGAGACCCAGTACTTC. Encoded protein: CASSLTWTSGLGETQYF.

The count of this clone is one. The chain links TRBV19 to TRBJ2-2; D might be TRBD1 (6 bases). The V end was cut by 5 bases, the J end by 5 bases, with 12 bases between. The germline V gene encodes CDR1 LNHDA and CDR2 SQIVND (reference sequence). This CDR3 contains 14 residues. The CDR3 DNA reads as TGTGCCAGTAGTTCGCTAAGGGGGACCGGGGAGCTGTTTTTT. This sequence encodes CASSSLRGTGELFF.

V is TRBV14 and J is TRBJ2-7, with TRBD2 matching over 11 bases. Looked up from germline, CDR1 is SGHDN and CDR2 is FVKESK. The CDR3 length is 16 residues. With 3 bases clipped from V and 7 bases from J, the junction kept 11 bases outside the gene matches. The CDR3 sequence is CASSQLAGGYPWEQYF. For the CDR3, the DNA is TGTGCCAGCAGCCAGTTAGCGGGAGGGTACCCCTGGGAGCAGTACTTC. The full variable domain, completed using reference TRBV14 and TRBJ2-7, is EAGVTQFPSHSVIEKGQTVTLRCDPISGHDNLYWYRRVMGKEIKFLLHFVKESKQDESGMPNNRFLAERTGGTYSTLKVQPAELEDSGVYFCASSQLAGGYPWEQYFGPGTRLTVT.

This chain links TRBV11-2 with TRBJ2-7; D is ambiguous. This CDR3 comprises 15 residues. V lost 1 base and J lost 2, with 12 bases in between. The germline V gene has CDR1 SGHAT and CDR2 FQNNGV. This CDR3 is CASSLGAAPAYEQYF. The CDR3, as DNA: TGTGCCAGCAGCTTAGGCGCGGCGCCCGCCTACGAGCAGTACTTC.

The V and J genes are TRBV30 and TRBJ2-7; no clear D gene. Trimming took off 5 bases at V and 2 bases at J, with 13 bases between the two ends. The CDR3 runs 13 residues. From germline, CDR1 is GTSNPN and CDR2 SVGIG (reference sequence). The CDR3 sequence: CAWLSGPTYEQYF. CDR3 bases: TGTGCCTGGCTTTCGGGCCCGACCTACGAGCAGTACTTC.

The chain uses TRBV27 and TRBJ2-7; 9 nucleotides line up with TRBD1. V shed 4 bases, J shed 3 bases, and the junction held 4 bases outside the gene matches. The CDR3 totals 14 residues. Germline V gene sequence: CDR1 MNHEY, CDR2 SMNVEV (reference sequence). CDR3 sequence reads: CASSWGTGIYEQYF. The CDR3 DNA is TGTGCCAGCAGTTGGGGGACAGGGATCTACGAGCAGTACTTC.

To note about this clone: Other DNA sequences in this specimen translate into the identical CDR3. The chain couples TRBV7-6 to TRBJ2-1; 10 bases map to TRBD2. Germline V gene data show CDR1 as SGHVS and CDR2 as FNYEAQ. V lost 5 bases to trimming and J lost 3 bases; unmatched junction nucleotides: 4. There are 15 residues in the CDR3. The CDR3 DNA sequence: TGTGCCAGCAGCCCCCGGACTAGCGGCTACAATGAGCAGTTCTTC. Translation: CASSPRTSGYNEQFF.

This rearrangement joins TRBV28 to TRBJ1-6, with D possibly TRBD1 on 6 matching bases. The CDR3 is made up of 14 amino acids. V was trimmed by 6 bases and J by 9 bases, leaving 15 bases between them. Germline CDR1 MDHEN, CDR2 SYDVKM. CDR3 DNA: TGTGCCAGCAGCGAGACAGGCGTCAGTTCACCCCTCCACTTT. Its protein is CASSETGVSSPLHF. Supplemented by reference TRBV28 and TRBJ1-6, the full variable domain reads DVKVTQSSRYLVKRTGEKVFLECVQDMDHENMFWYRQDPGLGLRLIYFSYDVKMKEKGDIPEGYSVSREKKERFSLILESASTNQTSMYLCASSETGVSSPLHFGNGTRLTVT.

The V gene is TRBV4-2, the J gene TRBJ2-7; 7 bases map to TRBD1. The CDR3 is 15 residues long. Losses at the gene ends were 3 bases for V and 3 bases for J; bases not matched to a gene: 8. The germline V gene encodes CDR1 LGHNA and CDR2 YNFKEQ. The chain's CDR3 is CASSQGFTGVYEQYF. CDR3 DNA sequence: TGTGCCAGCAGCCAGGGATTTACAGGGGTCTACGAGCAGTACTTC.

This rearrangement joins TRBV6-5 to TRBJ1-4; 7 bases agree with TRBD1. This CDR3 is 14 amino acids long. Losses at the gene ends were 5 bases for V and 7 bases for J; bases not matched to a gene: 7. Germline V gene sequence: CDR1 MNHEY, CDR2 SVGAGI. The CDR3 DNA sequence: TGTGCCAGCAGTGAAAGACAGGGTAGTGAAAAACTGTTTTTT. As protein: CASSERQGSEKLFF.

This chain uses TRBV5-4 with TRBJ2-1; 7 positions agree with TRBD2. CDR3 size: 15 residues. In germline, CDR1 is SGHNT, CDR2 YYREEE (reference sequence). J gave up 0 bases and V 5 bases, and 5 bases lay outside the gene matches. The CDR3 DNA reads TGTGCCAGCAGTCGCCGGGACTACTCCTACAATGAGCAGTTCTTC. Its protein is CASSRRDYSYNEQFF.

The genes are TRBV6-1 and TRBJ2-7, with D possibly matching TRBD1 (5 bases). The CDR3 loop spans 14 amino acids. V was cut by 1 base and J by 2 bases, with 9 bases left in between. Germline V gene sequence: CDR1 MNHNS, CDR2 SASEGT. The CDR3 spells CASSEGQQTYEQYF. CDR3 in DNA: TGTGCCAGCAGTGAAGGACAGCAGACCTACGAGCAGTACTTC.

The chain is built from TRBV11-2 and TRBJ1-2; 10 nucleotides match TRBD1. CDR1 and CDR2 (germline): SGHAT, FQNNGV. The V gene end was trimmed by 1 base and the J gene end by 7 bases; junction bases not matched to a gene: 9. This CDR3 contains 16 residues. The CDR3 DNA sequence: TGTGCCAGCAGCTTAGGAGGGACAGGGGCCGGACGTGGCTACACCTTC. Its protein is CASSLGGTGAGRGYTF.

The chain combines TRBV29-1 with TRBJ2-7, with 8 bases fitting TRBD1. The CDR3 is 14 amino acids. The germline gives CDR1 SQVTM, CDR2 ANQGSEA. V was clipped by 1 base and J by 6 bases; unmatched bases: 8. The CDR3 DNA follows: TGCAGCGTTGAAGGTAGAGGACAGGGCCCCGAGCAGTACTTC. Translating it yields CSVEGRGQGPEQYF.

The V and J genes are TRBV7-2 and TRBJ1-4; TRBD1 matches at 7 bases. This CDR3 spans 14 amino acids. CDR1 SGHTA and CDR2 FQGNSA come from the germline V gene. The junction had 3 bases not matched to a gene; V was cut back by 3 bases and J by 5 bases. For the CDR3, the DNA is TGTGCCAGCAGCTTGGACAGGACAAATGAAAAACTGTTTTTT. Translating gives CASSLDRTNEKLFF.

The J gene is TRBJ2-2, the V gene TRBV9; D possibly corresponds to TRBD1 (7 bases). V lost 4 bases and J 5 bases, leaving 18 bases between the germline ends. The CDR3 consists of 16 residues. Germline V gene lookup returns CDR1 SGDLS and CDR2 YYNGEE. Written as DNA, the CDR3 is TGTGCCAGCAGCCCCAGGGGGACTGTCGGGACCGGGGAGCTGTTTTTT. It translates to CASSPRGTVGTGELFF.

This rearrangement joins TRBV9 to TRBJ1-1, with TRBD1 as a possible D gene (6 bases). Germline CDR1 SGDLS, CDR2 YYNGEE. CDR3 length: 15 amino acids. The V gene lost 0 bases and the J gene lost 4 bases, with 13 bases spanning the gap. CDR3 amino acids: CASSVGWGRGTEAFF. CDR3 bases: TGTGCCAGCAGCGTAGGGTGGGGGCGCGGCACTGAAGCTTTCTTT.

This chain links TRBV27 with TRBJ1-5; 7 nucleotides align to TRBD1. J gave up 8 bases and V 3 bases, and 10 bases lay outside the gene matches. The CDR3 consists of 15 residues. Germline CDR1 MNHEY, CDR2 SMNVEV (reference sequence). The CDR3 here is CASSLDGTASEPQHF. CDR3 DNA sequence: TGTGCCAGCAGTTTGGACGGGACAGCATCAGAGCCCCAGCATTTT.

The J gene is TRBJ2-7, the V gene TRBV2; 15 bases align to TRBD2. The CDR3 extends over 18 amino acids. Germline CDR1 and CDR2: SNHLY and FYNNEI. V lost 1 base, J lost 3 bases, and 7 bases stayed unmatched. CDR3 region: CASSEGTSGRAIYYEQYF. The CDR3 coding sequence is TGTGCCAGCAGTGAAGGGACTAGCGGGAGGGCCATATACTACGAGCAGTACTTC.

This rearrangement joins TRBV7-9 to TRBJ2-5; 10 nucleotides agree with TRBD2. This CDR3 has 14 residues. V lost 4 bases, J lost 5 bases, and 4 bases stayed unmatched. Germline CDR1 and CDR2: SEHNR and FQNEAQ (reference sequence). The CDR3 region is CASSSLAGEETQYF. The CDR3 region has the DNA TGTGCCAGCAGCTCCCTAGCGGGAGAGGAGACCCAGTACTTC.

The gene calls are TRBV4-2 and TRBJ2-2; 7 bases agree with TRBD1. V was clipped by 2 bases and J by 4 bases; unmatched bases: 4. Germline assignment: CDR1 LGHNA and CDR2 YNFKEQ. CDR3 length equals 15 residues. CDR3 sequence: CASSQRGPGTGELFF. For the CDR3, the DNA is TGTGCCAGCAGCCAAAGGGGGCCGGGCACCGGGGAGCTGTTTTTT.

This chain links TRBV9 with TRBJ2-7; no clear D. Trimming stripped 3 bases from V and 2 bases from J, with 15 bases between. The CDR3 loop spans 15 amino acids. Germline values: CDR1 SGDLS, CDR2 YYNGEE. As DNA, the CDR3 is TGTGCCAGCAGCGGCACCGGCGGCGGAGCCTACGAGCAGTACTTC. Translating gives CASSGTGGGAYEQYF.

The J gene is TRBJ2-7, the V gene TRBV6-5; no definite D call. This CDR3 is 14 amino acids long. Trimming left V 0 bases short and J 0 bases short, with 6 bases between. Germline V gives CDR1 MNHEY, CDR2 SVGAGI. The CDR3 region is CASSYSVDSYEQYF. CDR3 bases: TGTGCCAGCAGTTACTCGGTCGACTCCTACGAGCAGTACTTC.

This clone was recorded once. The rearrangement uses TRBV9 and TRBJ2-6; 9 bases agree with TRBD1. CDR3 length equals 18 residues. Germline V gene data show CDR1 as SGDLS and CDR2 as YYNGEE. J was trimmed by 0 bases and V by 2 bases; bases with no gene match: 6. Written as DNA, the CDR3 is TGTGCCAGCAGCGTTACAGGGGGCTCCATCTCTGGGGCCAACGTCCTGACTTTC. Amino acid sequence: CASSVTGGSISGANVLTF.

The chain links TRBV9 to TRBJ2-3, with D perhaps TRBD2 (6 bases). Germline loops: CDR1 SGDLS, CDR2 YYNGEE. This CDR3 region has 15 residues. Trimming cost V 0 bases and J 2 bases, with 10 bases left between them. The CDR3 coding sequence is TGTGCCAGCAGCGTAGGGACTATAGACACAGATACGCAGTATTTT. This gives the protein CASSVGTIDTDTQYF. Full variable domain (rest looked up from reference TRBV9 and TRBJ2-3): DSGVTQTPKHLITATGQRVTLRCSPRSGDLSVYWYQQSLDQGLQFLIQYYNGEERAKGNILERFSAQQFPDLHSELNLSSLELGDSALYFCASSVGTIDTDTQYFGPGTRLTVL.

This sequence joins TRBV30 and TRBJ1-2; D unresolved. Germline lookup yields CDR1 GTSNPN and CDR2 SVGIG (reference sequence). Trimming removed 5 bases from V and 8 bases from J, with 12 bases in between. The CDR3 is 11 residues long. The CDR3 is CAWYRGSGYTF. CDR3 coding DNA: TGTGCCTGGTATAGAGGGTCCGGCTACACCTTC.

The V and J genes are TRBV11-1 and TRBJ2-5; 9 bases are shared with TRBD2. Germline V lookup: CDR1 SGHAT, CDR2 FQDESV (reference sequence). With V trimmed by 2 bases and J by 2 bases, 9 bases remained unmatched. CDR3 length: 17 residues. CDR3 sequence reads: CASSLWREGPHQETQYF. As DNA, the CDR3 is TGTGCCAGCAGCTTATGGCGGGAGGGGCCCCATCAAGAGACCCAGTACTTC.

This chain joins TRBV6-1 and TRBJ2-7; 7 positions match TRBD1. CDR3 length equals 14 residues. V lost 5 bases, J lost 7 bases, and 11 bases stayed unmatched. From germline, CDR1 is MNHNS and CDR2 SASEGT. CDR3 protein: CASSIQGPLVEQYF. CDR3 sequence (DNA): TGTGCCAGCAGTATACAGGGGCCCCTCGTTGAGCAGTACTTC.